Below, 20 T cell receptor beta chains from the same sample are listed, as sequenced in a study of control samples from healthy donors and cancer patients. Profiled with immunoSEQ multiplex PCR; TCRdb holds only in-frame clones, not every one. The data contain approximately 120,000 clones, around 92% of them singletons. The sample comprised PBMCs. The source is a man aged 80 or over with head and neck cancer.

The CDR3 nucleotides read TGCGCCAGCAGCTGGGGGACAGCCCTTAAAGAGACCCAGTACTTC. This sequence encodes CASSWGTALKETQYF. The chain has TRBV5-1 and TRBJ2-5; the match to TRBD1 covers 7 bases. The CDR3 totals 15 residues. J was trimmed by 3 bases and V by 3 bases; bases with no gene match: 8. Germline-derived CDR1 and CDR2 are SGHRS and YFSETQ.

J is TRBJ1-3 and V is TRBV6-5; D might be TRBD1 (5 bases). CDR3 length: 16 amino acids. From germline, CDR1 is MNHEY and CDR2 SVGAGI. V lost 2 bases, J lost 4 bases, and 15 bases lay in between. For the CDR3, the DNA is TGTGCCAGCAGTTACGGGGGAGGAGGACGAGGAAACACCATATATTTT. Translation gives CASSYGGGGRGNTIYF.

CDR3 sequence: CASSTFIPREGQPQHF. CDR3 bases: TGTGCCAGCAGCACGTTCATACCTAGGGAGGGTCAGCCCCAGCATTTT. The V gene is TRBV21-1, the J gene TRBJ1-5. TRBV21-1 has pseudogene status. The CDR3 runs to 16 residues.

The rearrangement links TRBV7-9 to TRBJ1-6; D not resolved. The ends were cut back, 4 bases at V and 8 bases at J, with 9 bases in the middle. There are 13 residues in the CDR3. Per germline, CDR1 SEHNR and CDR2 FQNEAQ (reference sequence). CDR3 sequence reads: CASSSVVDSPLHF. The DNA of the CDR3 is TGTGCCAGCAGCTCCGTAGTTGATTCACCCCTCCACTTT. Based on the CDR3 plus reference TRBV7-9 and TRBJ1-6, the full variable domain is DTGVSQNPRHKITKRGQNVTFRCDPISEHNRLYWYRQTLGQGPEFLTYFQNEAQLEKSRLLSDRFSAERPKGSFSTLEIQRTEQGDSAMYLCASSSVVDSPLHFGNGTRLTVT.

The J gene is TRBJ1-2, the V gene TRBV7-9, with D uncertain. In germline, CDR1 is SEHNR, CDR2 FQNEAQ (reference sequence). V was shortened by 5 bases and J by 6 bases, with 25 bases between the two germline ends. The CDR3 is made up of 17 amino acids. The CDR3 DNA is TGTGCCAGCAGCCCGCTAGTTGGGATGGTCGGAGGAAATGGCTACACCTTC. Its protein is CASSPLVGMVGGNGYTF.

The chain combines TRBV18 with TRBJ2-7; 9 nucleotides align to TRBD1. Germline V gene sequence: CDR1 KGHSH, CDR2 LQKENI. V gave up 0 bases and J gave up 2 bases; unmatched junction bases: 2. This CDR3 is built from 15 residues. CDR3 sequence reads: CASSPPGQGPYEQYF. The CDR3 region has the DNA TGTGCCAGCTCACCACCGGGACAGGGTCCCTACGAGCAGTACTTC.

The rearrangement links TRBV11-2 to TRBJ2-3, with D hard to call. The germline V and J ends were trimmed by 1 base and 5 bases, with 4 bases remaining between them. Germline V gene lookup returns CDR1 SGHAT and CDR2 FQNNGV. The CDR3 contains 12 residues. CDR3 in amino acids: CASSLGVDTQYF. In DNA, the CDR3 is TGTGCCAGCAGCTTAGGGGTAGATACGCAGTATTTT.

The chain recombines TRBV2 with TRBJ2-7; D unclear. Germline-derived CDR1 and CDR2 are SNHLY and FYNNEI. V lost 3 bases, J lost 4 bases, and 7 bases lay in between. CDR3 length: 12 amino acids. The CDR3 DNA reads as TGTGCCAGCAGTGATGGGTTGTACGAGCAGTACTTC. This translates into CASSDGLYEQYF.

V is TRBV5-1 and J is TRBJ1-5; 9 bases fit TRBD1. From germline, CDR1 is SGHRS and CDR2 YFSETQ. The junction had 4 bases not matched to a gene; V was cut back by 4 bases and J by 5 bases. This CDR3 is 14 amino acids long. The DNA of the CDR3 is TGCGCCAGCAGCCCGGGGACAGGGTATCAGCCCCAGCATTTT. Translating it yields CASSPGTGYQPQHF. The full variable domain, in which reference TRBV5-1 and TRBJ1-5 provide the parts outside the CDR3, is KAGVTQTPRYLIKTRGQQVTLSCSPISGHRSVSWYQQTPGQGLQFLFEYFSETQRNKGNFPGRFSGRQFSNSRSEMNVSTLELGDSALYLCASSPGTGYQPQHFGDGTRLSIL.

V is TRBV3-1 (or the pseudogene TRBV3-2) and J is TRBJ2-2; the match to TRBD1 covers 7 bases. From germline, CDR1 is LGHDT and CDR2 YNNKEL (reference sequence). V was pared by 3 bases and J by 0 bases, with 1 base of the junction left unmatched. CDR3 length: 15 amino acids. In DNA form, the CDR3 reads TGTGCCAGCAGCCACAGGGGGACGAACACCGGGGAGCTGTTTTTT. Its protein product is CASSHRGTNTGELFF.

The chain employs TRBV29-1 and TRBJ1-2; 8 bases map to TRBD1. V lost 7 bases to trimming and J lost 5 bases; unmatched junction nucleotides: 12. Germline V gives CDR1 SQVTM, CDR2 ANQGSEA. The CDR3 loop spans 14 amino acids. The CDR3 bases are TGCAGCGGGGTGGCCCGGACAGGGAATTATGGCTACACCTTC. This sequence encodes CSGVARTGNYGYTF.

The rearrangement links TRBV18 to TRBJ2-3, with no clear D. V lost 0 bases to trimming and J lost 5 bases, with 15 bases between them. CDR3 length equals 16 residues. Germline loops: CDR1 KGHSH, CDR2 LQKENI. CDR3 bases: TGTGCCAGCTCACCACCGCGTCTCAATCCGGTAGATACGCAGTATTTT. This translates into CASSPPRLNPVDTQYF.

This clone occurred once. The chain recombines TRBV11-2 with TRBJ1-2; 9 bases are shared with TRBD1. Unmatched junction bases numbered 10, after V lost 3 bases and J lost 5 bases. From germline, CDR1 is SGHAT and CDR2 FQNNGV. The CDR3 consists of 16 residues. CDR3 in amino acids: CASSFGTGRRLYGYTF. CDR3 nucleotide sequence: TGTGCCAGCAGCTTCGGGACAGGGCGTAGACTTTATGGCTACACCTTC.

J is TRBJ2-6 and V is TRBV15, with TRBD1 as a possible D gene (6 bases). Germline V gene lookup returns CDR1 LNHNV and CDR2 YYDKDF (reference sequence). The CDR3 contains 18 residues. The V end was cut by 5 bases, the J end by 0 bases, with 17 bases between. CDR3: CATSYPGHQVSGANVLTF. In nucleotides, the CDR3 is TGTGCCACCAGCTACCCGGGACATCAAGTCTCTGGGGCCAACGTCCTGACTTTC.

The J gene is TRBJ1-1, the V gene TRBV7-2; D is possibly TRBD1 (6 bases). Germline CDR1 SGHTA, CDR2 FQGNSA. This CDR3 contains 16 residues. V was trimmed by 0 bases and J by 3 bases, leaving 14 bases between them. The DNA of the CDR3 is TGTGCCAGCAGCTTAGCATGGGGGCGCGGGGACACTGAAGCTTTCTTT. The encoded protein is CASSLAWGRGDTEAFF.

The rearrangement joins TRBV29-1 to TRBJ1-2, with 8 nucleotides matching TRBD1. This CDR3 spans 13 amino acids. Losses at the gene ends were 6 bases for V and 3 bases for J; bases not matched to a gene: 6. Looked up from germline, CDR1 is SQVTM and CDR2 is ANQGSEA. CDR3 in amino acids: CSVQRTGYYGYTF. The CDR3 bases are TGCAGCGTCCAAAGGACAGGGTACTATGGCTACACCTTC.

This chain joins TRBV5-1 and TRBJ1-2, with 10 nucleotides matching TRBD1. V lost 2 bases to trimming and J lost 8 bases; unmatched junction nucleotides: 3. CDR1 is SGHRS and CDR2 is YFSETQ in the germline V gene. The CDR3 length is 13 residues. CDR3 nucleotides: TGCGCCAGCAGCTTCGACAGGGGGCTGGGCTACACCTTC. This encodes CASSFDRGLGYTF.

The genes are TRBV7-6 and TRBJ1-2, with 8 positions matching TRBD1. There are 13 residues in the CDR3. Germline trimming cut 5 bases from V and 2 bases from J; bases unmatched to any gene: 1. Germline loops: CDR1 SGHVS, CDR2 FNYEAQ. The CDR3 DNA follows: TGTGCCAGCAGCCGGACAGGGAACTATGGCTACACCTTC. Encoded protein: CASSRTGNYGYTF.

This chain links TRBV4-1 with TRBJ1-1, with D perhaps matching TRBD1 (6 bases). This CDR3 is built from 18 residues. Trimming removed 6 bases from V and 1 base from J, with 24 bases in between. Germline CDR1 and CDR2: MGHRA and YSYEKL. The CDR3 protein is CASRREGGLDLKNTEAFF. The CDR3 coding sequence is TGCGCCAGCAGGAGGGAGGGGGGTTTGGACCTTAAGAACACTGAAGCTTTCTTT.

The chain uses TRBV19 and TRBJ2-3; 10 bases line up with TRBD1. The CDR3 is made up of 14 amino acids. The V gene's germline CDR1 is LNHDA and CDR2 SQIVND (reference sequence). V shed 5 bases, J shed 5 bases, and the junction held 4 bases outside the gene matches. The chain's CDR3 is CASSRGQGGDTQYF. CDR3 sequence (DNA): TGTGCCAGTAGTCGCGGACAGGGGGGAGATACGCAGTATTTT.